These 19 T cell receptor beta chains share one sample of origin, sequenced in a study of human T cells and chemical hapten exposure. Each CDR3 protein gets one entry after TCRdb re-called the RACE reads with MiXCR. The data hold about 120,000 distinct CDR3 sequences, with roughly 15% observed a single time. Time point meaning: patch test 1, 2 weeks after DPC sensitization. Treatment of the sample: therapeutic diphenylcyclopropenone sensitization with weekly scalp DPC. Specimen: whole blood, collected in connection with sensitization to the hapten diphenylcyclopropenone (DPC). The receptors originated from a man younger than 35 with alopecia areata. Some clones in this sample may be carry-over from other donors' samples.

CDR3: CASSRVFRETQYF. CDR3 in DNA: TGTGCCAGTAGTCGGGTTTTTAGAGAGACCCAGTACTTC. This chain joins TRBV19 and TRBJ2-5, with D unclear. The CDR3 covers 13 residues. The V and J ends lost 5 bases and 4 bases respectively, with 11 bases between them. Germline lookup yields CDR1 LNHDA and CDR2 SQIVND (reference sequence).

This clonotype was picked up a small number of times. The V and J genes are TRBV12-3 or TRBV12-4 and TRBJ1-1; a weak D match, TRBD1 (5 bases). The CDR3 loop spans 14 amino acids. V lost 3 bases and J lost 4, with 12 bases in between. In DNA, the CDR3 is TGTGCCAGCAGTTTCGGGGGTTGGGGCACTGAAGCTTTCTTT. Translation gives CASSFGGWGTEAFF.

V is TRBV11-2 and J is TRBJ2-1, with TRBD1 matching over 9 bases. V trimming: 5 bases; J trimming: 1 base; junction bases outside the gene matches: 3. Germline CDR1 SGHAT, CDR2 FQNNGV. This CDR3 spans 15 amino acids. CDR3 amino acids: CASSQQGASYNEQFF. CDR3 in DNA: TGTGCCAGCAGCCAACAGGGGGCTTCCTACAATGAGCAGTTCTTC.

This clonotype was found a few times. The gene calls are TRBV7-9 and TRBJ2-7; D might be TRBD2 (6 bases). CDR1 is SEHNR, CDR2 FQNEAQ, per germline (reference sequence). Trimming left V 5 bases short and J 5 bases short, with 19 bases between. CDR3 length equals 15 residues. CDR3 in amino acids: CASSPEGLTYHEQYF. The DNA of the CDR3 is TGTGCCAGCAGCCCCGAGGGACTGACTTACCACGAGCAGTACTTC.

The table lists this clonotype with a few counts. The chain links TRBV5-4 to TRBJ2-1; D might be TRBD2 (6 bases). Trimming stripped 3 bases from V and 7 bases from J, with 8 bases between. The CDR3 consists of 12 residues. Germline V CDR1 and CDR2: SGHNT, YYREEE (reference sequence). CDR3 DNA sequence: TGTGCCAGCAGCTCCGGACTAAATGAGCAGTTCTTC. It translates to CASSSGLNEQFF.

The rearrangement links TRBV4-1 to TRBJ2-3; 14 bases are shared with TRBD2. Germline V gene data show CDR1 as MGHRA and CDR2 as YSYEKL. Losses at the gene ends were 1 base for V and 3 bases for J; bases not matched to a gene: 6. The CDR3 is 18 residues long. CDR3 coding DNA: TGCGCCAGCAGCCAAGTAGCGCGACTAGCGGGGGGGACAGATACGCAGTATTTT. Its protein is CASSQVARLAGGTDTQYF.

The chain recombines TRBV29-1 with TRBJ2-5; D not resolved. The ends were cut back, 4 bases at V and 3 bases at J, with 3 bases in the middle. Germline-derived CDR1 and CDR2 are SQVTM and ANQGSEA. The CDR3 runs 10 residues. CDR3 sequence (DNA): TGCAGCGTTGTGAAAGAGACCCAGTACTTC. This sequence encodes CSVVKETQYF.

The V call is TRBV5-1, the J call TRBJ1-1, with D hard to call. There are 14 residues in the CDR3. Trimming removed 1 base at V and 1 base at J, with 8 bases between. Germline V gene sequence: CDR1 SGHRS, CDR2 YFSETQ. In nucleotides, the CDR3 is TGCGCCAGCAGCTTGTCCGCAGCGAACACTGAAGCTTTCTTT. Its protein product is CASSLSAANTEAFF. Full variable domain (missing parts from reference TRBV5-1 and TRBJ1-1): KAGVTQTPRYLIKTRGQQVTLSCSPISGHRSVSWYQQTPGQGLQFLFEYFSETQRNKGNFPGRFSGRQFSNSRSEMNVSTLELGDSALYLCASSLSAANTEAFFGQGTRLTVV.

This clonotype was observed a few times. The chain recombines TRBV5-5 with TRBJ2-5, with 8 bases aligning to TRBD1. The CDR3 covers 16 residues. Trimming removed 4 bases from V and 2 bases from J; junction bases left unmatched: 10. The germline V gene has CDR1 SGHKS and CDR2 YYEKEE (reference sequence). The CDR3 DNA sequence: TGTGCCAGCAGCCGCAGGACCGGGACAGGACAAGAGACCCAGTACTTC. This gives the protein CASSRRTGTGQETQYF.

This rearrangement joins TRBV7-6 to TRBJ2-5; D may be TRBD1 (5 bases). The CDR3 contains 15 residues. CDR1 is SGHVS and CDR2 is FNYEAQ in the germline V gene. Trimming cost V 5 bases and J 2 bases, with 15 bases left between them. The CDR3 DNA reads as TGTGCCAGCAGCCCCCTAAACCGACAGCAAGAGACCCAGTACTTC. Protein: CASSPLNRQQETQYF.

This clonotype was seen only a few times. The genes are TRBV4-1 and TRBJ1-5, with TRBD1 as a possible D gene (5 bases). Deletions cut 1 base from V and 3 bases from J, with 16 bases between. Germline V CDR1 and CDR2: MGHRA, YSYEKL. The CDR3 is made up of 17 amino acids. The CDR3 is CASSQGWPGTFNQPQHF. CDR3 coding DNA: TGCGCCAGCAGCCAAGGTTGGCCAGGGACTTTCAATCAGCCCCAGCATTTT.

V usage is TRBV7-6 and J usage is TRBJ2-7, with 8 bases matching TRBD2. The CDR3 is made up of 17 amino acids. Germline trimming cut 1 base from V and 3 bases from J; bases unmatched to any gene: 11. Germline assignment: CDR1 SGHVS and CDR2 FNYEAQ. CDR3 DNA sequence: TGTGCCAGCAGCTTAGGCCCTGTGGGCGGGGGGAACTACGAGCAGTACTTC. It encodes CASSLGPVGGGNYEQYF.

At least ten counts were recorded for this clonotype. The DNA for the CDR3 is TGTGCTAGTGGCGGAAGCAGGGGAAGTGAGCAGTTCTTC. It specifies CASGGSRGSEQFF. The genes are TRBV12-5 and TRBJ2-1, with a tentative D call TRBD1 (6 bases). The germline V gene has CDR1 LGHNT and CDR2 FRNRAP. Trimming removed 6 bases at V and 9 bases at J, with 15 bases between. CDR3 length: 13 residues.

The chain carries TRBV7-2 and TRBJ1-1; D ambiguous. From germline, CDR1 is SGHTA and CDR2 FQGNSA. V shed 7 bases and J shed 4 bases, with 13 bases lying between them. This CDR3 spans 13 amino acids. CDR3 region: CASTYVLGTEAFF. The CDR3 DNA reads as TGTGCCAGCACCTATGTCCTGGGCACTGAAGCTTTCTTT.

Here the CDR3 reads CASSSSGGGQETQYF. The CDR3 nucleotides read TGTGCCAGCAGCAGTAGCGGGGGAGGTCAAGAGACCCAGTACTTC. The J gene is TRBJ2-5, the V gene TRBV2, with TRBD2 matching 9 bases. The CDR3 loop spans 15 amino acids. From germline, CDR1 is SNHLY and CDR2 FYNNEI. J was trimmed by 2 bases and V by 6 bases; bases with no gene match: 7.

The chain recombines TRBV4-3 with TRBJ2-3; TRBD2 is a possible D gene (5 bases). Trimming took off 1 base at V and 1 base at J, with 6 bases between the two ends. This CDR3 comprises 14 residues. Germline CDR1 is LGHNA and CDR2 is YSLEER. The CDR3 coding sequence is TGCGCCAGCAGCCAAGTACTAGGCACAGATACGCAGTATTTT. Protein product: CASSQVLGTDTQYF.

This clonotype was observed many times. The chain is built from TRBV29-1 and TRBJ2-4; the D gene could be TRBD1 or TRBD2 (6 bases each). The V and J ends lost 1 base and 9 bases respectively, with 10 bases between them. Germline-derived CDR1 and CDR2 are SQVTM and ANQGSEA. CDR3 length equals 12 residues. CDR3 in DNA: TGCAGCGTTGAAGTCGGAGGGGGCATTCAGTACTTC. It specifies CSVEVGGGIQYF.

As concerns this clonotype: The conserved closing phenylalanine or tryptophan is absent in this CDR3, likely reflecting a read error. The DNA is omitted, as the CDR3 cannot be located on it reliably, and the CDR3 follows TCRdb's listing. The chain recombines TRBV5-4 with TRBJ2-7; the table calls TRBD2, which could not be checked here. CDR1 is SGHNT and CDR2 is YYREEE in the germline V gene (reference sequence). A total of 9 residues make up the CDR3, ends included. CDR3 sequence reads: CASSTNGPN.

This clonotype was seen at least ten times. This chain uses TRBV7-9 with TRBJ2-3; a possible D gene is TRBD1 (5 bases). Germline V CDR1 and CDR2: SEHNR, FQNEAQ (reference sequence). Between the trimmed V and J ends, which lost 4 bases and 2 bases, there was a span of 13 bases. There are 15 residues in the CDR3. CDR3 nucleotide sequence: TGTGCCAGCAGCTCAAATAGACAGTACACAGATACGCAGTATTTT. Translation: CASSSNRQYTDTQYF. Full variable domain (rest looked up from reference TRBV7-9 and TRBJ2-3): DTGVSQNPRHKITKRGQNVTFRCDPISEHNRLYWYRQTLGQGPEFLTYFQNEAQLEKSRLLSDRFSAERPKGSFSTLEIQRTEQGDSAMYLCASSSNRQYTDTQYFGPGTRLTVL.